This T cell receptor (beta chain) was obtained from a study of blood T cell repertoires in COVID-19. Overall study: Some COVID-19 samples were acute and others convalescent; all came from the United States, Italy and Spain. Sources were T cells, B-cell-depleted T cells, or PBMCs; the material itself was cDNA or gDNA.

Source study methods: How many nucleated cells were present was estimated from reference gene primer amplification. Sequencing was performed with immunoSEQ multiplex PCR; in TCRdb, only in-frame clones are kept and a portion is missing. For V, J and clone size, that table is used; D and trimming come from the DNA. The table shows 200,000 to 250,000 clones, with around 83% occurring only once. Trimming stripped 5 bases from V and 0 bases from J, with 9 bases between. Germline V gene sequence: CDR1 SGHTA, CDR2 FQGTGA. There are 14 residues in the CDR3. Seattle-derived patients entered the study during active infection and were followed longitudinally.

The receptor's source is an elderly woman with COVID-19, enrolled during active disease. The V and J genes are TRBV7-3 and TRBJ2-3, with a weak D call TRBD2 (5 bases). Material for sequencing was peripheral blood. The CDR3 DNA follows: TGTGCCAGCAGCCCTAGCAGGAGCACAGATACGCAGTATTTT. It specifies CASSPSRSTDTQYF.